This TCR beta chain appears in the sequencing data of a study of shared clonotypes between healthy human individuals (dated by TCRdb to about 2020). General notes on the study: The cohort comprised two women and a few men aged 18 to 49 years. For each donor, three plates each were used for CD4 naive and CD4 memory, two plates were used for CD8 naive, and one plate was used for CD8 memory. Blood TCR repertoires of a handful of healthy adults were deeply sequenced to estimate repertoire size and the extent of clonotype sharing between individuals. Different laboratories and diverse techniques were used to prepare libraries and sequence TCR repertoires, to increase sequencing depth and limit assay-specific biases. Per donor, leukapheresis produced somewhere between about 0.94 and 8.9 billion PBMCs.

In the case of this clone: This receptor's antigen is unknown. Within one base of it there is no much larger clone, and no base qualities were kept.

Using the deep immunoSEQ assay, TCR CDR3 regions were amplified from genomic DNA by multiplex PCR. Genomic DNA extracted from each cell subset was distributed evenly over all wells of several immunoSEQ 96-well plates, and each plate served as one replicate. For sorted subsets, approximately 210 ng genomic DNA, equal to tens of thousands of T cell genomes, was loaded into each replicate PCR. Purified libraries were measured with a Qubit 3.0 fluorometer, size-checked on a Bioanalyzer 2100, and measured again with the KAPA Library Quantification kit. Each immunoSEQ 96-well plate was sequenced on its own single-read 150-cycle Illumina NextSeq 550 flow cell. Processing in the source paper ran as follows. Because the immunoSEQ output held only junctional sequences and lacked quality scores, the filtering could not match the filtering applied to full-length reads. Sequences were annotated with PyIR, a Python wrapper for IgBLAST v1.9, and V/J genes and CDR3 were assigned using IMGT germline references. Reads with weak V/J assignments (E-value above 1e-6), missing CDR3, stop codons, out-of-frame junctions, or ambiguous translated residues were removed. A V3J clonotype was defined by an identical inferred V gene, J gene, and CDR3 amino acid sequence. Percentage overlap between repertoires was calculated by dividing the number of shared unique clonotypes by the size of the smaller repertoire. Richness of each repertoire was evaluated using RTK rarefaction, the Chao1 estimator, and Recon v2.1 estimates of unobserved clonotypes. Generation probabilities were computed with OLGA for all TCRbeta clonotypes obtained by the gDNA method from several donors. TCRdb provides this immuneACCESS table in a form limited to in-frame rearrangements. Some clones are lacking; in checked studies, under half of them reflect an unresolved V gene, and why the rest are absent is not known. From that table come the V and J calls and clone size; the DNA was used to work out D and trimming. The sample yields some 320,000 clones; roughly 84% were counted once. Roughly 15% of the sample lies in the top ten.

Overall study outcomes, separate from this receptor: Even with the large sequencing depth, rarefaction of the sorted-subset datasets indicated that sequencing was incomplete. Naive subsets generally had larger estimated clonotype richness than memory subsets did. Only blood was sampled, and tissue TCR repertoires likely differ from those in blood. Compared with non-shared clonotypes, the clonotypes found in all four sorted-subset donors had higher generation probabilities. Pairwise subsampling led to the expectation that sequencing depth would affect the degree of clonotype sharing among donors. About 4.5% of naive CD4, around 4% of naive CD8, about 2.5% of memory CD4, and around 0.42% of memory CD8 clonotypes were shared across a few donors. Because the study included only a small number of donors, the genetic and exposure-history diversity represented was limited.

Donors were healthy HIV-negative adults with no recently reported acute infections or vaccinations. Every donor was a Caucasian adult living in Nashville, Tennessee, USA. CD8 memory samples were composed of magnetically selected CD45RO+ cells combined with CCR7-negative CD45RA+ effector memory (TemRA) cells. Blood was collected by leukapheresis, and PBMCs were isolated by Ficoll-Histopaque density gradient centrifugation and then cryopreserved in liquid nitrogen vapor phase. Analytical flow cytometry was used to check the purity and quantity of every magnetically sorted T cell population. Genomic DNA was isolated from every sorted fraction and measured by UV absorbance on a Nanodrop 2000c. The origin of this receptor is a man aged 18 to 29 in good health. Sequencing input: memory CD8+ T cells sorted from blood. The cell subset or site label here, explained by the study, means: CD45RO+ cells pooled with CCR7-negative TemRA cells.

The sequence in DNA is TGTGCCAGCAGCCCGCCGGGGGAGGGACACGAGCAGTACTTC. This sequence encodes CASSPPGEGHEQYF. The chain was built from TRBV5-4 and TRBJ2-7; 7 bases in between match TRBD2. Trimming takes 4 bases off V and 5 bases off J; junction bases not matched to a gene: 9. The CDR3 runs 14 amino acids, cysteine and phenylalanine included. CDR3 DNA is the only sequence kept; it has 42 bases, read in frame from the first base. CDR1 and CDR2, per the germline V gene (reference sequence), are SGHNT and YYREEE.